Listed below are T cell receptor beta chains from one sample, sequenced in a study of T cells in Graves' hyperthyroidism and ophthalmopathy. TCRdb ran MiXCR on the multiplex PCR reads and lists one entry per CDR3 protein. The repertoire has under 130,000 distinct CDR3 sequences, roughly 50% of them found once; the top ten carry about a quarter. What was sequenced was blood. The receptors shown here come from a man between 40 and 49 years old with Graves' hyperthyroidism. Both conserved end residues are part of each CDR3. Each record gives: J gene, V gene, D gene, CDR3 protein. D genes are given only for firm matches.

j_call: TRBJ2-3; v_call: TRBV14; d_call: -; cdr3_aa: CASSFGPGVTQYF
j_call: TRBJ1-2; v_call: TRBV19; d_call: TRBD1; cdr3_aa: CASQRQGADYGYTF
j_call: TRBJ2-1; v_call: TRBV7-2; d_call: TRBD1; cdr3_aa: CASSLGQGAYCEQFF
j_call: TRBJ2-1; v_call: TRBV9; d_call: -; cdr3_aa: CASSGSSYNEQFF
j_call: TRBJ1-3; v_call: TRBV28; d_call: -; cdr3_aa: CASVGGASRNTIYF
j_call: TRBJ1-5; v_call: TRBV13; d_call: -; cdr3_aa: CASSPGLAGESNQPQHF
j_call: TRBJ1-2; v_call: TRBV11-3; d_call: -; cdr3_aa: CASGTSTF
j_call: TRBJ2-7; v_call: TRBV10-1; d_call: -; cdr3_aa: CASSERGGWNSYEQYF
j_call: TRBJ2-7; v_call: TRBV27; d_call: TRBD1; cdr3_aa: CASRQGVFYEQYF
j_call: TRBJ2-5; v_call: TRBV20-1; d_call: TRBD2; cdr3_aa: CSARDRGDQETQYF
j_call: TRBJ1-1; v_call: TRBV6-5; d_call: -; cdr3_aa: CASSDAWGSTEAFF
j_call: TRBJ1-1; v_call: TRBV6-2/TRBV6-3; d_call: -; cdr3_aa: CASSEEGTEAFF
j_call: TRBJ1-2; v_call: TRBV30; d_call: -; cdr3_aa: CAWSLGQSYGYTF
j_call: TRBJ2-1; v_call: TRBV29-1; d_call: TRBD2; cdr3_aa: CSVEGQREEYEQFF
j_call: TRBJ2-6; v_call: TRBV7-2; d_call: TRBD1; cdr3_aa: CASSLGAGQASGANVLTF
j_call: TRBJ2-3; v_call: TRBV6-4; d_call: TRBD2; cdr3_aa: CASSPERGDTQYF
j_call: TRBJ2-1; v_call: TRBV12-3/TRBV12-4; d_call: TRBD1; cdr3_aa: CASSPGTGRRTGEQFF
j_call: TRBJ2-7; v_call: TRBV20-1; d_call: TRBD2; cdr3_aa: CSARPGRSGSGYEQYF
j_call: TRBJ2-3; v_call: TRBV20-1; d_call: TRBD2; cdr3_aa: CSARERGVPDTQYF
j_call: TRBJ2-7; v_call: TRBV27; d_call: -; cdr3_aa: CASSPWEQPYEQYF
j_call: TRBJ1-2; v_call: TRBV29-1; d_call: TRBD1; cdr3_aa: CSGDRGYGYTF
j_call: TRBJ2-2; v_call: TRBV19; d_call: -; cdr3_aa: CASSIGDGSGELFF
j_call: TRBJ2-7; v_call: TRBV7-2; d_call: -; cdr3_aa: CASSLQYGPYEQYF
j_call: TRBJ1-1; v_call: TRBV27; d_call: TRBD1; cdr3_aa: CASRPGGRGLYTEAFF
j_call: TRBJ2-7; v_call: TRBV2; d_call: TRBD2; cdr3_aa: CASSFSGTYEQYF
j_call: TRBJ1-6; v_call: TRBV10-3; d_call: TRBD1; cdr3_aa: CAISESGQNSPLHF
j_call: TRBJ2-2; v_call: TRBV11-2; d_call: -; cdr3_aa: CASSLDLLNTGELFF